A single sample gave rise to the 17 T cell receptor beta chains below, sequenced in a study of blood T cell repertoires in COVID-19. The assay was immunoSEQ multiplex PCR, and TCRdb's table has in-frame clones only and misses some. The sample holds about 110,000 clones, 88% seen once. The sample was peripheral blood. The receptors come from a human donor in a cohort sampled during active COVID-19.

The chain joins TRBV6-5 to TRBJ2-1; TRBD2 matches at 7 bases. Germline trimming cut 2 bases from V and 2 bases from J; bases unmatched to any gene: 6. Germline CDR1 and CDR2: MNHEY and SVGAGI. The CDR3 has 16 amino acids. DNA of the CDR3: TGTGCCAGCAGTTACCAGGGAGGGGCCCCCTACAATGAGCAGTTCTTC. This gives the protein CASSYQGGAPYNEQFF.

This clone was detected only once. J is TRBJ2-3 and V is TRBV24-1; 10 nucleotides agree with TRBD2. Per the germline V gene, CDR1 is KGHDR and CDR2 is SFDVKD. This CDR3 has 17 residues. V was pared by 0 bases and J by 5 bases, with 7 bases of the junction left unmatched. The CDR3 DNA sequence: TGTGCCACCAGTGATTTGTCCCTAGCGGGGGCTGGAGATACGCAGTATTTT. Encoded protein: CATSDLSLAGAGDTQYF.

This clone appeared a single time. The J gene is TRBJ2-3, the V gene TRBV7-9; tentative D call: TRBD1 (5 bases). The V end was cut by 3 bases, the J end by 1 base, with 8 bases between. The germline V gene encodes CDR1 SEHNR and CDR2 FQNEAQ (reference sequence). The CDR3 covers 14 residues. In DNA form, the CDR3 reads TGTGCCAGCAGCTTTGTACAGGGCACAGATACGCAGTATTTT. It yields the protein CASSFVQGTDTQYF.

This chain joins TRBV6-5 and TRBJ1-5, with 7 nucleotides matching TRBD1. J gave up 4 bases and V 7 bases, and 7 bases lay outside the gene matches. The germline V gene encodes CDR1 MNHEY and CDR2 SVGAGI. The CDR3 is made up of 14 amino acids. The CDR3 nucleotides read TGTGCCAGCACCGTGGGACAGTTAAATCAGCCCCAGCATTTT. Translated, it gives CASTVGQLNQPQHF.

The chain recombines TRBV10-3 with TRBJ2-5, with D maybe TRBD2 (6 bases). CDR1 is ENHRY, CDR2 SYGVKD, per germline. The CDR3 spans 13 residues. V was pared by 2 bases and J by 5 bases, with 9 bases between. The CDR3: CAISEEGRETQYF. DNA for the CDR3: TGTGCCATCAGTGAGGAGGGGAGGGAGACCCAGTACTTC.

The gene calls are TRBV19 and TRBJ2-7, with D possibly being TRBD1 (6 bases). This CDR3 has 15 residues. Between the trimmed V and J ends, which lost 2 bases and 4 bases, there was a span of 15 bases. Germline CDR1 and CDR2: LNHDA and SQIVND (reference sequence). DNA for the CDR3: TGTGCCAGTAGTATATACCCAGGGGTCGGATACGAGCAGTACTTC. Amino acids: CASSIYPGVGYEQYF.

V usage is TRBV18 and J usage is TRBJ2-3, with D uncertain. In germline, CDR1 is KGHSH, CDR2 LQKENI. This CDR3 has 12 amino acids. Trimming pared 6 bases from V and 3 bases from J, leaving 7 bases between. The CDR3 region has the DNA TGTGCCAGCTCTTATGAGACAGATACGCAGTATTTT. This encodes CASSYETDTQYF.

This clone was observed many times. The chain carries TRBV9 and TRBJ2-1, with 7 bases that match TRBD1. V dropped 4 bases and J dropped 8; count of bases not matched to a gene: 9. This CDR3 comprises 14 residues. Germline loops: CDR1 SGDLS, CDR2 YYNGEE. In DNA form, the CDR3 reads TGTGCCAGCAGCCCCCCGACAGGGTACGATGAGCAGTTCTTC. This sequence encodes CASSPPTGYDEQFF.

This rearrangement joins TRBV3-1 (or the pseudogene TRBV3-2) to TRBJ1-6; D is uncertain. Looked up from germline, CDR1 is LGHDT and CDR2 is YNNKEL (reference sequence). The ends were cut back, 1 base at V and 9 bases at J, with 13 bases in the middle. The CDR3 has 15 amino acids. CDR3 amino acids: CASSQGVHRGSPLHF. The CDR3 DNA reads TGTGCCAGCAGCCAAGGGGTCCATCGGGGTTCACCCCTCCACTTT.

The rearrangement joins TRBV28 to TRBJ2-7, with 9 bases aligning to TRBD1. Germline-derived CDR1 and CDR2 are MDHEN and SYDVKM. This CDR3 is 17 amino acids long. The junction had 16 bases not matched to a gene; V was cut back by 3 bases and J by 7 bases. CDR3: CASSLPRQGVKPREQYF. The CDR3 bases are TGTGCCAGCAGTTTGCCCCGACAGGGGGTAAAGCCTCGGGAGCAGTACTTC.

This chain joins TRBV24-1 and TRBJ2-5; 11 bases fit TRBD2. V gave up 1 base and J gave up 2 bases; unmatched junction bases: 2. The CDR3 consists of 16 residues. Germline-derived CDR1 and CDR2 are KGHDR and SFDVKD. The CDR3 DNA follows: TGTGCCACCAGTGATTTACGACTAGCGGGGCAAGAGACCCAGTACTTC. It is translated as CATSDLRLAGQETQYF.

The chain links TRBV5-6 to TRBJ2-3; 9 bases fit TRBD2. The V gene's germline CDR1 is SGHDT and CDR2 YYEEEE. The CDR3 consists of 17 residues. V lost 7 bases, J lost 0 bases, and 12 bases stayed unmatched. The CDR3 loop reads CASGRASGAFSTDTQYF. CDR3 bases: TGTGCCAGCGGGAGGGCTAGCGGGGCCTTTAGCACAGATACGCAGTATTTT.

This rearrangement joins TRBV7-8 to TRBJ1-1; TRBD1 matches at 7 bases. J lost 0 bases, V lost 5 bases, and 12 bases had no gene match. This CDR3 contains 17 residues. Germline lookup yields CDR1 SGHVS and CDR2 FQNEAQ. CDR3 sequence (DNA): TGTGCCAGCAGCGGGTCGGCAGGGGGTTCGGTGAACACTGAAGCTTTCTTT. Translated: CASSGSAGGSVNTEAFF.

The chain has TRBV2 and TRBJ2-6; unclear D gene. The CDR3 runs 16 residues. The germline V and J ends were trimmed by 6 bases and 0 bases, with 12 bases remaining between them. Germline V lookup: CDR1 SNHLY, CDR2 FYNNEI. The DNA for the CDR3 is TGTGCCAGCAGGGCAGGTCTCAGCTCTGGGGCCAACGTCCTGACTTTC. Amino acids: CASRAGLSSGANVLTF.

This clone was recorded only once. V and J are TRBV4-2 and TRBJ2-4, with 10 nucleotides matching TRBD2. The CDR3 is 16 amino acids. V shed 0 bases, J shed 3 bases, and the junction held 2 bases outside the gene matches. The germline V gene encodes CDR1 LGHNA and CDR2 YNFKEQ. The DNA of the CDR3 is TGTGCCAGCAGCCAAGAAGGACTAGCGGTCAAAAACATTCAGTACTTC. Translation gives CASSQEGLAVKNIQYF.

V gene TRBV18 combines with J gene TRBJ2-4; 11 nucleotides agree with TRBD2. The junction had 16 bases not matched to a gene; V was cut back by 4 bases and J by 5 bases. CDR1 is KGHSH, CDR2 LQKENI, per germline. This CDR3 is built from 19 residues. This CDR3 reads CASSHSRTSGPRVENIQYF. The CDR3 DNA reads TGTGCCAGCTCACATAGTCGGACTAGCGGGCCGAGGGTGGAAAACATTCAGTACTTC.

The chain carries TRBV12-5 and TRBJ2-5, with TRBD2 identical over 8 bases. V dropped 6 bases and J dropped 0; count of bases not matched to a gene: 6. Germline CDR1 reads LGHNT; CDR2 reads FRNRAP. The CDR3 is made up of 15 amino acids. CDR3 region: CASGMGLDDQETQYF. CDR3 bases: TGTGCTAGTGGGATGGGACTAGACGACCAAGAGACCCAGTACTTC.